Sequencing of this TCR beta chain was carried out in a study of blood T cell dynamics during melanoma immunotherapy. The repertoire was sequenced with immunoSEQ multiplex PCR; TCRdb's copy has only in-frame clones and lacks some. Of 6,000 to 8,000 clones in the sample, approximately 84% were seen once. Sample time point: pre-treatment baseline. The material sequenced was blood, taken from a patient treated with checkpoint blockade. The clonotype was recovered from a human donor with melanoma.

This CDR3 is CASRPSRGANQPQHF. The CDR3 DNA follows: TGTGCCAGCAGGCCGTCCCGAGGGGCAAATCAGCCCCAGCATTTT. The rearrangement uses TRBV28 and TRBJ1-5, with a possible D match to TRBD1 (5 bases). The CDR3 sequence is 15 residues long. Germline V CDR1 and CDR2: MDHEN, SYDVKM. V lost 6 bases, J lost 4 bases, and 16 bases lay in between.